This TCR beta chain was sequenced for a study of graft-versus-host responses after intestinal transplantation. Study as a whole: Transplant types were multivisceral, liver-intestinal, or isolated intestinal. Anti-thymocyte globulin induction was given to all recipients, followed by tacrolimus and steroids for around three years.

Study results and caveats: Allograft clonal ratios (graft-versus-host to host-versus-graft) were high in patients who had graft-donor T cell macrochimerism. Peak GvH clone levels in circulation were associated with early post-transplant HvG declines.

About this clone: Its specificity is unknown.

Some clones are missing from TCRdb's copy, which holds only in-frame ones; the method was immunoSEQ multiplex PCR. The table shows some 84,000 clones, with about four fifths occurring only once. The V and J ends lost 5 bases and 2 bases respectively, with 16 bases between them. The CDR3 covers 15 residues. Germline-derived CDR1 and CDR2 are MNHNY and SVGAGI (reference sequence). The source is a human donor who received an intestinal transplant. The sample consisted of unstimulated CD4+ T cells sorted from spleen or lymph node cells, taken before intestinal transplant. V and J are TRBV6-6 and TRBJ2-7; tentatively, D is TRBD1 (5 bases). CDR3 DNA sequence: TGTGCCAGCAGTCTCGGACATACCAAAACCTACGAGCAGTACTTC. This sequence encodes CASSLGHTKTYEQYF.